This TCR beta chain was sequenced in a study of Ad26.COV2.S vaccination and SARS-CoV-2 variants. Study-wide background: Of the COV1001 trial arms, the Ad26.COV2.S arm included the donor. Into the muscle, Ad26.COV2.S was dosed once or twice, 56 days apart.

The treatment here: over 15 received Ad26.COV2.S at low or high dose, single or two shots; 5 received placebo; per-sample allocation not given. Specimens were obtained on day 63 following the first vaccine or placebo injection. An 18-55-year-old adult in Boston served as donor. The method was immunoSEQ multiplex PCR; TCRdb's version includes in-frame clones alone and lacks a portion of them. The data hold about 480,000 clones, with around 85% observed a single time. The CDR3 has 14 amino acids. The V gene lost 6 bases and the J gene lost 2 bases, with 11 bases spanning the gap. In germline, CDR1 is MNHEY, CDR2 SVGAGI.

Sequenced here: peripheral blood, sampled in a trial of Ad26.COV2.S vaccine versus placebo. This chain uses TRBV6-5 with TRBJ1-5; D unresolved. The TCR was taken from a person aged 18-60 years who received the Ad26.COV2.S COVID-19 vaccine or a placebo. The DNA for the CDR3 is TGTGCCAGCAGCCTCGATTTTGGCAATCAGCCCCAGCATTTT. Residues: CASSLDFGNQPQHF.